Shown below are 23 T cell receptor beta chains from a single sample sequenced in a study of blood T cell repertoires in COVID-19. Profiled with immunoSEQ multiplex PCR; TCRdb holds only in-frame clones, not every one. This table has 57,000 or so clones, less than 85% appearing once. Input material: peripheral blood. The receptor source for this set is a man aged 55 to 70 with acute or convalescent COVID-19.

The rearrangement uses TRBV10-3 and TRBJ2-5, with TRBD1 matching 9 bases. CDR3 size: 13 residues. V lost 8 bases, J lost 1 base, and 2 bases stayed unmatched. CDR1 and CDR2 (germline): ENHRY, SYGVKD. The CDR3 sequence is CAIADRGQETQYF. CDR3 coding DNA: TGTGCCATCGCGGACAGGGGCCAAGAGACCCAGTACTTC.

The V and J genes are TRBV5-1 and TRBJ2-1, with TRBD2 matching over 8 bases. The ends lost 1 base at V and 4 bases at J; junction bases unmatched: 7. The V gene's germline CDR1 is SGHRS and CDR2 YFSETQ. The CDR3 is 16 residues long. DNA for the CDR3: TGCGCCAGCAGCTTGACAATTAGCGGGACGTACAATGAGCAGTTCTTC. Amino acids: CASSLTISGTYNEQFF.

The V gene is TRBV11-2, the J gene TRBJ1-5, with D perhaps TRBD1 (6 bases). Germline CDR1 and CDR2: SGHAT and FQNNGV. With 5 bases removed from V and 2 bases from J, the gap between germline ends came to 10 bases. CDR3 length: 14 residues. For the CDR3, the DNA is TGTGCCAGCAGCATCAGGGGTGGCAATCAGCCCCAGCATTTT. It codes for CASSIRGGNQPQHF.

The chain carries TRBV19 and TRBJ2-4, with D possibly being TRBD2 (6 bases). This CDR3 is 15 amino acids long. V dropped 3 bases and J dropped 0 bases, with 9 bases sitting between them. Germline V lookup: CDR1 LNHDA, CDR2 SQIVND (reference sequence). CDR3 residues: CASSIGGLAKNIQYF. The CDR3 coding sequence is TGTGCCAGTAGTATCGGGGGACTAGCCAAAAACATTCAGTACTTC.

The CDR3 coding sequence is TGTGCCAGCAGCCGAGGACAGGGGGCTAGTTACTATGGCTACACCTTC. Encoded protein: CASSRGQGASYYGYTF. This chain links TRBV5-6 with TRBJ1-2, with TRBD1 matching 11 bases. The V segment lost 4 bases and the J segment 3 bases; nucleotides outside the gene matches: 8. CDR1 and CDR2 from the germline V gene are SGHDT and YYEEEE. The length of the CDR3 is 16 residues.

The chain recombines TRBV2 with TRBJ2-6, with 8 bases aligning to TRBD2. The V gene's germline CDR1 is SNHLY and CDR2 FYNNEI. This CDR3 contains 16 residues. With V trimmed by 7 bases and J by 4 bases, 9 bases remained unmatched. CDR3 sequence (DNA): TGTGCCAGCAACTACGGGGGGGCGCAGGGGGCCAACGTCCTGACTTTC. Protein sequence: CASNYGGAQGANVLTF.

The V and J genes are TRBV5-1 and TRBJ1-4; TRBD1 is a possible D gene (5 bases). The CDR3 has 15 amino acids. Germline V lookup: CDR1 SGHRS, CDR2 YFSETQ. Trimming left V 4 bases short and J 3 bases short, with 13 bases between. The CDR3 protein is CASSPGQLSNEKLFF. CDR3 DNA sequence: TGCGCCAGCAGCCCCGGACAACTCTCTAATGAAAAACTGTTTTTT.

This chain connects TRBV18 to TRBJ2-1; TRBD1 aligns across 8 bases. Germline loops: CDR1 KGHSH, CDR2 LQKENI. The CDR3 runs 13 residues. V shed 4 bases, J shed 7 bases, and the junction held 3 bases outside the gene matches. The CDR3 protein is CASSRDRKNEQFF. DNA for the CDR3: TGTGCCAGCTCACGGGACAGGAAGAATGAGCAGTTCTTC.

CDR3 nucleotide sequence: TGTGCCAGCAGGGAGGGCCGGAGGGGCTCCTACAATGAGCAGTTCTTC. This codes for CASREGRRGSYNEQFF. The chain has TRBV28 and TRBJ2-1, with D perhaps TRBD2 (6 bases). CDR3 length equals 16 residues. The V end was cut by 6 bases, the J end by 0 bases, with 15 bases between. CDR1 and CDR2 (germline): MDHEN, SYDVKM. Looking up the rest from reference TRBV28 and TRBJ2-1 gives the full variable domain: DVKVTQSSRYLVKRTGEKVFLECVQDMDHENMFWYRQDPGLGLRLIYFSYDVKMKEKGDIPEGYSVSREKKERFSLILESASTNQTSMYLCASREGRRGSYNEQFFGPGTRLTVL.

The chain uses TRBV7-9 and TRBJ1-4, with 7 bases that match TRBD1. In germline, CDR1 is SEHNR, CDR2 FQNEAQ (reference sequence). The CDR3 runs to 16 residues. The V and J ends lost 1 base and 8 bases, in that order; junction bases with no gene match: 10. The CDR3 here is CASSLGQGESDEKLFF. The CDR3 DNA follows: TGTGCCAGCAGCTTAGGACAGGGAGAGTCAGACGAAAAACTGTTTTTT.

The chain joins TRBV5-1 to TRBJ2-3; D gene unclear. The CDR3 has 16 residues. The V end was cut by 0 bases, the J end by 0 bases, with 11 bases between. Germline V CDR1 and CDR2: SGHRS, YFSETQ. CDR3 loop: CASSLGIQQSTDTQYF. In nucleotides, the CDR3 is TGCGCCAGCAGCTTGGGGATCCAACAGAGCACAGATACGCAGTATTTT.

The rearrangement uses TRBV7-3 and TRBJ1-2; TRBD1 matches at 9 bases. CDR1 and CDR2 from the germline V gene are SGHTA and FQGTGA. The CDR3 extends over 14 amino acids. V shed 5 bases, J shed 8 bases, and the junction held 9 bases outside the gene matches. CDR3 amino acids: CASSVLQGAWGYTF. Written as DNA, the CDR3 is TGTGCCAGCAGCGTCCTACAGGGGGCTTGGGGCTACACCTTC.

In regard to this clone: Other DNA variants within this sample encode the same CDR3. The rearrangement joins TRBV4-1 to TRBJ1-5, with 7 bases identical to TRBD1. The trim removed 3 bases at V and 2 bases at J, leaving 4 bases unmatched. The CDR3 has 15 amino acids. The germline V gene has CDR1 MGHRA and CDR2 YSYEKL. The CDR3 DNA reads TGCGCCAGCAGCCAGCTCACAGGGGGCAATCAGCCCCAGCATTTT. Translation gives CASSQLTGGNQPQHF.

This clone was seen only once. The J gene is TRBJ2-7, the V gene TRBV29-1, with D tentatively TRBD1 (6 bases). With 3 bases removed from V and 1 base from J, the gap between germline ends came to 10 bases. Germline V gene data show CDR1 as SQVTM and CDR2 as ANQGSEA. This CDR3 spans 13 amino acids. DNA for the CDR3: TGCAGCGTTGATGGGGGCGCGTCCTACGAGCAGTACTTC. Translated, it gives CSVDGGASYEQYF.

The chain links TRBV7-9 to TRBJ2-2, with 7 bases that match TRBD1. The CDR3 consists of 15 residues. With 6 bases clipped from V and 0 bases from J, the junction kept 4 bases outside the gene matches. Germline V CDR1 and CDR2: SEHNR, FQNEAQ (reference sequence). CDR3 sequence reads: CASRLGGPNTGELFF. The DNA of the CDR3 is TGTGCCAGCAGACTAGGGGGCCCGAACACCGGGGAGCTGTTTTTT.

This chain connects TRBV7-8 to TRBJ1-6; 8 bases match TRBD1. The CDR3 has 15 residues. Unmatched junction bases numbered 6, after V lost 5 bases and J lost 6 bases. Per the germline V gene, CDR1 is SGHVS and CDR2 is FQNEAQ. CDR3 nucleotides: TGTGCCAGCAGCCGTGAGGGACAGGTTAATTCACCCCTCCACTTT. Translating gives CASSREGQVNSPLHF.

The rearrangement uses TRBV9 and TRBJ2-5, with TRBD2 identical over 9 bases. Germline CDR1 and CDR2: SGDLS and YYNGEE. The CDR3 totals 16 residues. The V gene end was trimmed by 0 bases and the J gene end by 1 base; junction bases not matched to a gene: 4. This chain's CDR3 is CASSVGLAGIQETQYF. The CDR3 bases are TGTGCCAGCAGCGTAGGTCTAGCGGGGATCCAAGAGACCCAGTACTTC.

By sample fraction, this clone is medium-sized. This rearrangement joins TRBV5-1 to TRBJ1-5, with D possibly matching TRBD1 (6 bases). Per the germline V gene, CDR1 is SGHRS and CDR2 is YFSETQ. V dropped 0 bases and J dropped 3 bases, with 10 bases sitting between them. The CDR3 has 15 residues. The DNA for the CDR3 is TGCGCCAGCAGCTTGGTGGGACAACCCAATCAGCCCCAGCATTTT. This translates into CASSLVGQPNQPQHF.

The rearrangement uses TRBV15 and TRBJ2-1; maybe TRBD2 (6 bases). Trimming left V 1 base short and J 4 bases short, with 11 bases between. The CDR3 consists of 15 residues. CDR1 is LNHNV and CDR2 is YYDKDF in the germline V gene (reference sequence). The CDR3 spells CATSRGGTPYNEQFF. The DNA for the CDR3 is TGTGCCACCAGCAGAGGCGGGACTCCGTACAATGAGCAGTTCTTC.

The rearrangement links TRBV18 to TRBJ2-6; possible D gene TRBD1, 7 bases. This CDR3 has 16 residues. Trimming removed 10 bases at V and 2 bases at J, with 18 bases between. Per the germline V gene, CDR1 is KGHSH and CDR2 is LQKENI. The CDR3 DNA sequence: TGTGCCACCTCGGACAGGAGGGTTCCTGGGGCCAACGTCCTGACTTTC. It codes for CATSDRRVPGANVLTF.

The chain employs TRBV28 and TRBJ1-5, with D perhaps TRBD1 (5 bases). Germline V CDR1 and CDR2: MDHEN, SYDVKM. Trimming shortened V by 6 bases and J by 4 bases, and 16 bases separated the two germline ends. This CDR3 is built from 15 residues. The CDR3 is CASRAPGGENQPQHF. The CDR3 DNA reads TGTGCCAGCAGGGCCCCGGGGGGAGAGAATCAGCCCCAGCATTTT.

This clone was observed a handful of times. The genes are TRBV18 and TRBJ1-1; the match to TRBD1 covers 7 bases. The germline V gene encodes CDR1 KGHSH and CDR2 LQKENI. There are 13 residues in the CDR3. Germline trimming cut 6 bases from V and 1 base from J; bases unmatched to any gene: 2. This CDR3 is CASSGDRNTEAFF. Here the CDR3 DNA reads TGTGCCAGCTCGGGGGACAGGAACACTGAAGCTTTCTTT. The whole variable domain, filled in from reference TRBV18 and TRBJ1-1, reads NAGVMQNPRHLVRRRGQEARLRCSPMKGHSHVYWYRQLPEEGLKFMVYLQKENIIDESGMPKERFSAEFPKEGPSILRIQQVVRGDSAAYFCASSGDRNTEAFFGQGTRLTVV.

V and J are TRBV28 and TRBJ2-7, with TRBD1 identical over 10 bases. J gave up 4 bases and V 3 bases, and 3 bases lay outside the gene matches. The CDR3 runs to 14 residues. Germline V gene data show CDR1 as MDHEN and CDR2 as SYDVKM. The CDR3 region has the DNA TGTGCCAGCAGTTTGAAGGACAGGGGGTACGAGCAGTACTTC. The encoded protein is CASSLKDRGYEQYF.